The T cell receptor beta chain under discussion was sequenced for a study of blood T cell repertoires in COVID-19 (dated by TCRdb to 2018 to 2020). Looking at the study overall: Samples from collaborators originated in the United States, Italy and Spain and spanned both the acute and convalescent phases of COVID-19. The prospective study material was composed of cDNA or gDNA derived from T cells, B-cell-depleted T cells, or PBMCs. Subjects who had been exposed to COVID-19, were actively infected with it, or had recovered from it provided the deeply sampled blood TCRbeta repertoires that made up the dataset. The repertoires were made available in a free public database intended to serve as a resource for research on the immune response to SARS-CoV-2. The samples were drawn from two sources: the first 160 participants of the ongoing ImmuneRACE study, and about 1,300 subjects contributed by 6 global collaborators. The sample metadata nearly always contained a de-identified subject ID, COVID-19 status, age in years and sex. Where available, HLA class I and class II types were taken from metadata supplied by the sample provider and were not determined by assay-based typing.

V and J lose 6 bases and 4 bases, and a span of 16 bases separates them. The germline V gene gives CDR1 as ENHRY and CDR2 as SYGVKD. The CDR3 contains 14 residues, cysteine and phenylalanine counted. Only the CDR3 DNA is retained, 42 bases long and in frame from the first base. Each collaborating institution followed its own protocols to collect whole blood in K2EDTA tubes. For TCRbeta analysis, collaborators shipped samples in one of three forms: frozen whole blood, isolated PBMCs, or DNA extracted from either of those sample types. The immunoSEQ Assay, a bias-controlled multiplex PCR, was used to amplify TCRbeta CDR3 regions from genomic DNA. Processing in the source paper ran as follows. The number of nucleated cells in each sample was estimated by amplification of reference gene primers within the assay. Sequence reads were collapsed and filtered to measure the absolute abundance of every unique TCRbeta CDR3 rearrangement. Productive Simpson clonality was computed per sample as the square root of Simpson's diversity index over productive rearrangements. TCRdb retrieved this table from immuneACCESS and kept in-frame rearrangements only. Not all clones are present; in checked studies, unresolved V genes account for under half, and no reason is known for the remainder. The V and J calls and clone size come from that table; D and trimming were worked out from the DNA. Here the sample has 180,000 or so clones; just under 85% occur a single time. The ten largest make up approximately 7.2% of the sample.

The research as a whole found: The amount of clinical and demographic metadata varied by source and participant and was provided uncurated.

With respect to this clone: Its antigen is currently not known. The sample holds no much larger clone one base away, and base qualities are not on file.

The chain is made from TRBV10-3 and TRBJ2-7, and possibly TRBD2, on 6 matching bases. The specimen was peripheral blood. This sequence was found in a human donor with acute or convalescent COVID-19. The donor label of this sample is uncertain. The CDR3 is CAISPGTLAYEQYF. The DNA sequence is TGTGCCATCAGCCCCGGGACTTTGGCGTACGAGCAGTACTTC.